This record concerns one T cell receptor (beta chain) sequence. The data were taken from a study of technical replicates of blood from a few donors. Trimming stripped 2 bases from V and 1 base from J, with 14 bases between. The germline V gene encodes CDR1 SGDLS and CDR2 YYNGEE. The CDR3 length is 16 residues. Data came from immunoSEQ multiplex PCR; TCRdb stores just in-frame clones and leaves some out. Here the sample spans 72,000 or so clones, 85% to 95% being singletons. The chain has TRBV9 and TRBJ2-3; perhaps TRBD1 as D (6 bases). The source is a human donor in good health. Sequencing used T cells isolated from PBMCs. CDR3 region: CASSVHLSGGTDTQYF. CDR3 in DNA: TGTGCCAGCAGCGTTCACTTATCAGGGGGCACAGATACGCAGTATTTT.